This TCR beta chain was obtained from a study of CD8+ T cells in alopecia areata. Whole-study results and caveats: Whether baseline CD8+ expansion is linked to response remains uncertain, given a single nonresponder.

Sample treatment: oral pan-JAK inhibitor, 5-10 mg twice daily. Obtained from alopecia areata patients were lesional scalp punch biopsies along with peripheral blood. This clone occurred a few times. What it binds is unknown. cDNA serving as the sequencing template came from extracted, reverse transcribed RNA. Assay: immunoSEQ multiplex PCR; the TCRdb copy retains only in-frame clones and omits some. The top ten hold roughly 9.1% of the sample, which has 180,000 or so clones, approximately 50% seen once. This TCR came from a human donor with alopecia areata. Sequencing used CD8+ T cells sorted from blood, obtained at week 52, from a patient treated with tofacitinib.

CDR3 amino acids: CAWKGSSYEQYF. The CDR3, as DNA: TGTGCCTGGAAGGGGAGCTCCTACGAGCAGTACTTC. The chain joins TRBV30 to TRBJ2-7; D tentatively reads TRBD1 or TRBD2 (5 bases each). The CDR3 has 12 residues. Germline CDR1 reads GTSNPN; CDR2 reads SVGIG (reference sequence). Trimming cost V 4 bases and J 0 bases, with 7 bases left between them. Variable domain in full (rest from reference TRBV30 and TRBJ2-7): SQTIHQWPATLVQPVGSPLSLECTVEGTSNPNLYWYRQAAGRGLQLLFYSVGIGQISSEVPQNLSASRPQDRQFILSSKKLLLSDSGFYLCAWKGSSYEQYFGPGTRLTVT.